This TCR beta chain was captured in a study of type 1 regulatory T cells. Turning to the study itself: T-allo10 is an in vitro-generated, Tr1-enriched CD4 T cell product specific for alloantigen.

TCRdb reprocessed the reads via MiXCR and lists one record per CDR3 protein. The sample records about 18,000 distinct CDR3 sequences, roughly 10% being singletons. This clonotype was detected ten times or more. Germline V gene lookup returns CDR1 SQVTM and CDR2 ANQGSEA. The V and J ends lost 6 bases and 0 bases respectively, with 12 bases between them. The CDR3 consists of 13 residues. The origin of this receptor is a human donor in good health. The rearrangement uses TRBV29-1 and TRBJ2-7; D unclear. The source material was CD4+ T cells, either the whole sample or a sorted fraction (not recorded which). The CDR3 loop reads CSVLTHDSYEQYF. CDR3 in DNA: TGCAGCGTCCTTACCCACGACTCCTACGAGCAGTACTTC.